The clone carrying this T cell receptor (beta chain) was observed a handful of times. The source of the sample is a study of T-cell reconstitution after alpha-beta-depleted transplantation in children. Preparation of the TCRbeta library used unique molecular identifiers. TCRdb passed the PCR reads through MiXCR, listing each CDR3 protein once. The data show 300,000 or so distinct CDR3 sequences, 9.5% to 10% seen once. CDR3 size: 15 residues. CDR1 and CDR2 from the germline V gene are MNHNS and SASEGT. V was pared by 3 bases and J by 5 bases, with 16 bases between. The rearrangement joins TRBV6-1 to TRBJ1-1; no reliable D call. The source is a human donor who donated a stem cell graft to a child with SCID. The sample here was PBMCs from the stem cell graft donor, taken from the stem cell graft. In DNA, the CDR3 is TGTGCCAGCAGTGATCTTGGCGGGGTTACTACTGAAGCTTTCTTT. Encoded protein: CASSDLGGVTTEAFF.